Listed here is a single T cell receptor beta chain. Its antigen is still unknown. This sample's treatment: approximately 9-day PBMC culture with coronavirus spike peptide pools or control peptides (ViraFEST assay). Germline V CDR1 and CDR2: SGHNT, YENEEA. The CDR3 runs to 15 residues. V shed 2 bases and J shed 5 bases, with 15 bases lying between them. Cultured CD4+ T cell DNA was sequenced using the Oncomine TCR Beta short-read assay. Via MiXCR, TCRdb re-called the PCR reads, giving one row per CDR3 protein. The table lists about 4,600 distinct CDR3 sequences, approximately 45% of them singletons. This sample was taken from a study of vaccination and CD4 T cells after COVID-19. On the study more broadly: Participants were administered two doses of either the BNT162b2 or the mRNA-1273 vaccine.

What was sequenced was CD4+ T cells from blood, cultured in vitro. J is TRBJ1-2 and V is TRBV11-3; D not certain. The TCR sequence derives from a human donor who had recovered from COVID-19. CDR3: CASSLSMDETYGYTF. In nucleotides, the CDR3 is TGTGCCAGCAGCTTATCCATGGACGAGACTTATGGCTACACCTTC.